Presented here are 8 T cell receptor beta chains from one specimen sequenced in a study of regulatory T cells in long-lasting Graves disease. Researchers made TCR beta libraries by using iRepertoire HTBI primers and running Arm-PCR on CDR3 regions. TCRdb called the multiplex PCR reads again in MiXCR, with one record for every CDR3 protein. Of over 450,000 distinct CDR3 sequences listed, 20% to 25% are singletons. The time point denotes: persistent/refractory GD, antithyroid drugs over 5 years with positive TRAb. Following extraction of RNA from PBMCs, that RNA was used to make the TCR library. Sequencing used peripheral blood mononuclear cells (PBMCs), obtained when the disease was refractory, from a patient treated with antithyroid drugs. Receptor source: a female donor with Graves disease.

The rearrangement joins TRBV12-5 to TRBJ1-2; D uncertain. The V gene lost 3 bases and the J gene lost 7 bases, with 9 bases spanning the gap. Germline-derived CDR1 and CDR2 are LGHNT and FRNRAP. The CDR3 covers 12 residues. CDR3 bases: TGTGCTAGTGGTTTCCCTATGAGTGGCTACACCTTC. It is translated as CASGFPMSGYTF.

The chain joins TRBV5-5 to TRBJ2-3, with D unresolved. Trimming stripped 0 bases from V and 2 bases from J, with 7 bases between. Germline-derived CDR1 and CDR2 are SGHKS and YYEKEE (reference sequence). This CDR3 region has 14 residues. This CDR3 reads CASSLAISTDTQYF. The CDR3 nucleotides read TGTGCCAGCAGCTTGGCCATTTCCACAGATACGCAGTATTTT.

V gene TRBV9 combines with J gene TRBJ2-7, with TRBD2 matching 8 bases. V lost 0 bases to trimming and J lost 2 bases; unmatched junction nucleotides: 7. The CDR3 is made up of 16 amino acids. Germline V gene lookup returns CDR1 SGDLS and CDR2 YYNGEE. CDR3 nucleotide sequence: TGTGCCAGCAGCGTAGGTCCGAGCGGGGGCCCCTACGAGCAGTACTTC. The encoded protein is CASSVGPSGGPYEQYF. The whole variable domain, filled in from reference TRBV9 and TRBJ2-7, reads DSGVTQTPKHLITATGQRVTLRCSPRSGDLSVYWYQQSLDQGLQFLIQYYNGEERAKGNILERFSAQQFPDLHSELNLSSLELGDSALYFCASSVGPSGGPYEQYFGPGTRLTVT.

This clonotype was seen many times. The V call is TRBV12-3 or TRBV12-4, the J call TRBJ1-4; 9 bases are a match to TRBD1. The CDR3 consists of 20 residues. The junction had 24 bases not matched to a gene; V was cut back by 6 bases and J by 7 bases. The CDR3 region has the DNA TGTGCCAGCAGGCCCTCCCCGGGACAGGGTACAGGATCAGGGGGTGAAAAACTGTTTTTT. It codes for CASRPSPGQGTGSGGEKLFF.

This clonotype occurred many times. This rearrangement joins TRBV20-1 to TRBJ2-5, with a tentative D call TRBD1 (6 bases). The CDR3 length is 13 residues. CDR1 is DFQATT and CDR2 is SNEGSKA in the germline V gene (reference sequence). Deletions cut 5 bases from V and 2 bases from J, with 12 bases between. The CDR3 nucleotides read TGCAGTGCTGGTCCAGGGGCGCAAGAGACCCAGTACTTC. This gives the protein CSAGPGAQETQYF.

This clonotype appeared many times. DNA of the CDR3: TGTGCCAGCAGTTTACCCGATCGATTCCAAGAGACCCAGTACTTC. Protein sequence: CASSLPDRFQETQYF. The chain combines TRBV27 with TRBJ2-5; no definite D call. V shed 2 bases and J shed 1 base, with 11 bases lying between them. The CDR3 consists of 15 residues. Germline CDR1 is MNHEY and CDR2 is SMNVEV (reference sequence).

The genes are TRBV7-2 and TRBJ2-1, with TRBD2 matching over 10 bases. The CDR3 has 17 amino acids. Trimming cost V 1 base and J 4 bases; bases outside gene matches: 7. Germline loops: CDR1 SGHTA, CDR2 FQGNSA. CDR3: CASSLDLLAGIYNEQFF. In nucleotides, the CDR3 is TGTGCCAGCAGCTTAGACCTACTAGCGGGAATTTACAATGAGCAGTTCTTC.

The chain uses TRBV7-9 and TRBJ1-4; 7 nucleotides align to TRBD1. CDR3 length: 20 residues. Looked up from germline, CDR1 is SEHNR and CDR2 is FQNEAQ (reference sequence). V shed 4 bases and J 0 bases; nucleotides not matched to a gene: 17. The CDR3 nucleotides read TGTGCCAGCAGCTCTACTCTAACCGGGACAGAGTCAGCAACTAATGAAAAACTGTTTTTT. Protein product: CASSSTLTGTESATNEKLFF. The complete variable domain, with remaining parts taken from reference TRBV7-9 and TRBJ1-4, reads DTGVSQNPRHKITKRGQNVTFRCDPISEHNRLYWYRQTLGQGPEFLTYFQNEAQLEKSRLLSDRFSAERPKGSFSTLEIQRTEQGDSAMYLCASSSTLTGTESATNEKLFFGSGTQLSVL.